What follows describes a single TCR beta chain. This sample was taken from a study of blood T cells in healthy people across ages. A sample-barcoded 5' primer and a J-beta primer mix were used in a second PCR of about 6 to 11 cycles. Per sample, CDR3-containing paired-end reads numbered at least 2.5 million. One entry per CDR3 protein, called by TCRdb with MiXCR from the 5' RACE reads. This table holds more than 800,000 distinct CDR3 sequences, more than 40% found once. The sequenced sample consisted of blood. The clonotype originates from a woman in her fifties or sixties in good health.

Here the CDR3 reads CATSRDLTGTNEKLFF. CDR3 in DNA: TGTGCCACCAGCAGAGATTTGACAGGGACTAATGAAAAACTGTTTTTT. The chain combines TRBV15 with TRBJ1-4; TRBD1 aligns across 7 bases. The CDR3 spans 16 residues. V was clipped by 0 bases and J by 2 bases; unmatched bases: 3. CDR1 and CDR2 (germline): LNHNV, YYDKDF (reference sequence).